Described below is a single TCR beta chain sequence and its context. Its antigen remains unknown. The ends were cut back, 8 bases at V and 1 base at J, with 11 bases in the middle. The CDR3 spans 13 residues. Germline V lookup: CDR1 MNHEY, CDR2 SVGAGI. This entry comes from a study of Ad26.COV2.S vaccination and SARS-CoV-2 variants. The study's findings and limits: Post-vaccination spike-specific CD8+ and CD4+ T cell responses reportedly had substantial breadth.

Treatment denoted: roughly 20 received Ad26.COV2.S at low or high dose, single or two shots; roughly five received placebo; per-sample allocation not given. The samples date from day 63 after the first vaccine or placebo injection. TCRdb's copy holds only in-frame clones and misses some; the assay was immunoSEQ multiplex PCR. The sample includes about 350,000 clones, around 89% of them seen just once. The chain links TRBV6-5 to TRBJ1-1; D remains unclear. Here the sequenced sample was peripheral blood, taken in a trial of Ad26.COV2.S vaccine versus placebo. This receptor was taken from a person aged 18-65 years who received the Ad26.COV2.S COVID-19 vaccine or a placebo. Here the CDR3 reads CASGDTQNTEAFF. The CDR3 DNA sequence: TGTGCCAGCGGCGACACACAGAACACTGAAGCTTTCTTT.